The clone carrying this TCR beta chain was detected only a few times. Its target is unknown. As to treatment: approximately 10-day PBMC culture with coronavirus spike peptide pools or control peptides (ViraFEST assay). Before the COVID-19 pandemic (2011-2018), CD4+ T cells were obtained from the unexposed donor. V lost 4 bases and J lost 8, with 11 bases in between. Per germline, CDR1 MNHNS and CDR2 SASEGT. The CDR3 length is 12 residues. Cultured CD4+ T-cell DNA underwent Oncomine TCR Beta short-read sequencing. TCRdb passed the PCR reads through MiXCR, listing each CDR3 protein once. The sample comprises about 5,600 distinct CDR3 sequences, roughly two fifths of which are singletons, and about 35% rests with the top ten. These data originate in a study of vaccination and CD4 T cells after COVID-19. The study's findings and limits: For convalescent patients, a median 86.3% of reactive clones surfaced exclusively after vaccination.

The chain uses TRBV6-1 and TRBJ1-2; weak D call: TRBD1 (6 bases). This TCR came from a human donor in good health. The sequenced material came from CD4+ T cells from blood, cultured in vitro. The CDR3 nucleotides are TGTGCCAGCAGTGGGGACATCATCGGCTACACCTTC. Protein product: CASSGDIIGYTF.